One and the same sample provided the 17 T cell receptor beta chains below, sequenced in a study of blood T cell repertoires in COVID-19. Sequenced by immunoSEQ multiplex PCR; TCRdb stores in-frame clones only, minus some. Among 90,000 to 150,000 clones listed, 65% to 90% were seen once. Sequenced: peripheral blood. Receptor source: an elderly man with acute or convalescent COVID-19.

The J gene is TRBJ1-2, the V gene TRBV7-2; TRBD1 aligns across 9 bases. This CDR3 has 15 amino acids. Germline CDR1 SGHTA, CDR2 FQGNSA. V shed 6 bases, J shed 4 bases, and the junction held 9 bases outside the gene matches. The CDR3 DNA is TGTGCCAGCAGTTATAAACAGGGGGCCGGCTATGGCTACACCTTC. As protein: CASSYKQGAGYGYTF.

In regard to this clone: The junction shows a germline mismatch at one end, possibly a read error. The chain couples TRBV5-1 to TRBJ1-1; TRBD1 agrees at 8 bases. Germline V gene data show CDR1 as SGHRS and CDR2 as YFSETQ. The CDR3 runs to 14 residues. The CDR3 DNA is TGCGCCAGCAGTTTGGGACAGGTAGGGACTGAAGCTTTCTTT. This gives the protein CASSLGQVGTEAFF.

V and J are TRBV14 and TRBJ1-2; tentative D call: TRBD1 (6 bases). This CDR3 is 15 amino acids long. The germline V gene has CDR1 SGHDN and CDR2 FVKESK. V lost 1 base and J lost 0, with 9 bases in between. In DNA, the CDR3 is TGTGCCAGCAGCCAAGCGGGGGGCCCTAACTATGGCTACACCTTC. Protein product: CASSQAGGPNYGYTF.

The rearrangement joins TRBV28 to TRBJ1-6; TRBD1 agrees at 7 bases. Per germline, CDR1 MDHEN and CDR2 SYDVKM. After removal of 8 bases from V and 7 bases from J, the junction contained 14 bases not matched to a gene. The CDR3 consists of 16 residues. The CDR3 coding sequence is TGTGCCAGCCAGGGGGGACCCAGGGAAACGAATTCACCCCTCCACTTT. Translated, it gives CASQGGPRETNSPLHF.

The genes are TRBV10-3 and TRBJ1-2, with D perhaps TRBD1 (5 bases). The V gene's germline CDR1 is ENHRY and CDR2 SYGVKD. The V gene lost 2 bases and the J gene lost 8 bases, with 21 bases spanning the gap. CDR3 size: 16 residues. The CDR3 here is CAISEDRQHLEGGYTF. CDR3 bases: TGTGCCATCAGTGAGGATAGACAGCACCTCGAAGGCGGCTACACCTTC.

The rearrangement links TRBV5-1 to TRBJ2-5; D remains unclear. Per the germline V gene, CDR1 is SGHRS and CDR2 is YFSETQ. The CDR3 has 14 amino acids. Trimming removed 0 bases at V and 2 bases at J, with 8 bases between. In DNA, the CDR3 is TGCGCCAGCAGCTTGGCGGTAACTCAAGAGACCCAGTACTTC. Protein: CASSLAVTQETQYF.

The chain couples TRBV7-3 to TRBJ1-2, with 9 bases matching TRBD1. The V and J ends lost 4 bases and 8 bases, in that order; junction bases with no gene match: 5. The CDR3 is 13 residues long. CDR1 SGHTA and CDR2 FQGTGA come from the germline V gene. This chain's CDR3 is CASSSTGGWGYTF. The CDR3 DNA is TGTGCCAGCAGCTCCACAGGGGGCTGGGGCTACACCTTC.

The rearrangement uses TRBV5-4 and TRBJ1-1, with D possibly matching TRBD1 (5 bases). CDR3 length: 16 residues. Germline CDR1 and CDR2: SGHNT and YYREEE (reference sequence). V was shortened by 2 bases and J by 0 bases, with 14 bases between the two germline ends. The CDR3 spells CASSFGVPGMNTEAFF. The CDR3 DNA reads TGTGCCAGCAGCTTTGGGGTTCCAGGGATGAACACTGAAGCTTTCTTT.

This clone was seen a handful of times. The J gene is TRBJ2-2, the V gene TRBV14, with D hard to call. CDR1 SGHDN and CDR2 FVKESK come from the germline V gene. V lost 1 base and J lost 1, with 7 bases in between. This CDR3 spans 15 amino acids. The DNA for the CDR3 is TGTGCCAGCAGCCAAGTTACAAAGAACACCGGGGAGCTGTTTTTT. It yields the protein CASSQVTKNTGELFF.

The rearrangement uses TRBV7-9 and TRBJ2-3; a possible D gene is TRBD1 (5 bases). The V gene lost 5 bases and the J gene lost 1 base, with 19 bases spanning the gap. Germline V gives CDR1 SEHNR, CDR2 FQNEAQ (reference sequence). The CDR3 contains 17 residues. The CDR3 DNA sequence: TGTGCCAGCAGCCCACGACGTATGGGGCCTGGCACAGATACGCAGTATTTT. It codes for CASSPRRMGPGTDTQYF.

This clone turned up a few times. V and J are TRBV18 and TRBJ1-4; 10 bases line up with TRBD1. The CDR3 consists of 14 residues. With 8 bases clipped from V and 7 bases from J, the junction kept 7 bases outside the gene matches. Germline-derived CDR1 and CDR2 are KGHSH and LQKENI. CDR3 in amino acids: CASAGTGVREKLFF. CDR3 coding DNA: TGTGCCAGCGCCGGGACAGGGGTTCGTGAAAAACTGTTTTTT. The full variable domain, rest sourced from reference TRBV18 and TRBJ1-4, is NAGVMQNPRHLVRRRGQEARLRCSPMKGHSHVYWYRQLPEEGLKFMVYLQKENIIDESGMPKERFSAEFPKEGPSILRIQQVVRGDSAAYFCASAGTGVREKLFFGSGTQLSVL.

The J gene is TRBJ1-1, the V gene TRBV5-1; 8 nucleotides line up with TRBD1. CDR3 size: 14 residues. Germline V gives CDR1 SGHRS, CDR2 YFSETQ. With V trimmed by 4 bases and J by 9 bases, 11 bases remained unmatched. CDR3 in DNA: TGCGCCAGCAGCGCCCAACCGGGACAGGATCAAGCTTTCTTT. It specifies CASSAQPGQDQAFF.

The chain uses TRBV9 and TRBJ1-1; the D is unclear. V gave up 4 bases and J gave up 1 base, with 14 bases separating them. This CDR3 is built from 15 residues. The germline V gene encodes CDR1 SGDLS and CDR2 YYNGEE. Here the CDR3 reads CASSSEVFPNTEAFF. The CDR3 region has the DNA TGTGCCAGCAGCTCGGAGGTCTTCCCGAACACTGAAGCTTTCTTT.

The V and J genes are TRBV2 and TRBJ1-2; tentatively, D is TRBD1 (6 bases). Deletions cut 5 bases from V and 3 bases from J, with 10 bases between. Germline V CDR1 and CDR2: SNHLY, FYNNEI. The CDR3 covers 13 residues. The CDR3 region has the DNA TGTGCCAGCAGTACTACAGGGTACTATGGCTACACCTTC. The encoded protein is CASSTTGYYGYTF.

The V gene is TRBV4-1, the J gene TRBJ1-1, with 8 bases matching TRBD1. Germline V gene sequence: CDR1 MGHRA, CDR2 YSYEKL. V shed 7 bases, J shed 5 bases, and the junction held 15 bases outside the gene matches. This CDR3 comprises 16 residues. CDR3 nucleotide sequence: TGCGCCAGCATCTCCACCCGCCACGACAGGGGAACTGAAGCTTTCTTT. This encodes CASISTRHDRGTEAFF.

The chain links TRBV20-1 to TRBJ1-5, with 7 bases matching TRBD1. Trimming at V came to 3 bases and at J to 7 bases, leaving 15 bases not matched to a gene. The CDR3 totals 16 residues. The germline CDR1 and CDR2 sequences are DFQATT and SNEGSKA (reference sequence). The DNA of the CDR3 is TGCAGTGCTAGTCCCCCCGCCTATACAGGGGACCAGCCCCAGCATTTT. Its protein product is CSASPPAYTGDQPQHF.

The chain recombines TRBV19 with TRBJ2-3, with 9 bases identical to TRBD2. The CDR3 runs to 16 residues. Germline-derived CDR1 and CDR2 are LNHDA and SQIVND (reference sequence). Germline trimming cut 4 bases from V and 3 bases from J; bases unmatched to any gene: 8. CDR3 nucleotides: TGTGCCAGTAGTAAGGGACTAGCTAGGGCGACAGATACGCAGTATTTT. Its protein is CASSKGLARATDTQYF.